Following are 23 T cell receptor beta chains from one sample sequenced in a study of shared clonotypes between healthy human individuals. Only in-frame clones appear in the TCRdb table, and some are missing; sequencing was by immunoSEQ multiplex PCR. The repertoire has 110,000 or so clones, about 70% of them found once; the top ten carry around 25%. The sample taken for sequencing was memory CD8+ T cells sorted from blood. The subset here: CD45RO+ cells pooled with CCR7-negative TemRA cells. The receptors stem from a woman aged 25 to 39 in good health.

In this sample, this clone turned up a few times. The chain is built from TRBV15 and TRBJ2-1; 9 bases fit TRBD2. The germline V gene has CDR1 LNHNV and CDR2 YYDKDF (reference sequence). Germline trimming cut 4 bases from V and 3 bases from J; bases unmatched to any gene: 10. The CDR3 runs 17 residues. CDR3 in amino acids: CATSTTLAGLFYNEQFF. The CDR3 nucleotides read TGTGCCACCAGCACTACGCTAGCGGGGCTTTTCTACAATGAGCAGTTCTTC.

This sequence joins TRBV7-8 and TRBJ2-7; D gene ambiguous. CDR3 size: 12 residues. V gave up 5 bases and J gave up 4 bases, with 9 bases separating them. Germline V lookup: CDR1 SGHVS, CDR2 FQNEAQ. The CDR3 reads CASSPNGYEQYF. CDR3 DNA sequence: TGTGCCAGCAGCCCGAATGGTTACGAGCAGTACTTC.

CDR3 DNA: TGTGCCAGCAGTTTCGTGGGACAGGGACCCCTCCATGGCTACACCTTC. Its protein is CASSFVGQGPLHGYTF. The chain carries TRBV27 and TRBJ1-2, with 9 bases matching TRBD1. The V and J ends lost 3 bases and 6 bases, in that order; junction bases with no gene match: 11. The CDR3 extends over 16 amino acids. Germline values: CDR1 MNHEY, CDR2 SMNVEV (reference sequence).

The CDR3 sequence: CATSRNRASGRVPSYNEQFF. The CDR3 region has the DNA TGTGCCACCAGCCGGAACCGGGCTAGCGGGAGGGTGCCGTCCTACAATGAGCAGTTCTTC. This chain links TRBV15 with TRBJ2-1; 12 bases line up with TRBD2. The CDR3 extends over 20 amino acids. Germline-derived CDR1 and CDR2 are LNHNV and YYDKDF (reference sequence). The ends lost 5 bases at V and 1 base at J; junction bases unmatched: 15.

About this clone: Only one base separates this from a far larger clonotype, so it likely reflects a read error. Other nucleotide sequences from this sample produce the same CDR3. V gene TRBV28 combines with J gene TRBJ2-1; 9 bases line up with TRBD2. The V and J ends lost 7 bases and 1 base, in that order; junction bases with no gene match: 2. CDR1 and CDR2 (germline): MDHEN, SYDVKM. The CDR3 has 14 residues. CDR3 in DNA: TGTGCCAGCATGCGGGGGGGTTCCTACAATGAGCAGTTCTTC. It codes for CASMRGGSYNEQFF.

This sequence joins TRBV21-1 and TRBJ2-3. TRBV21-1 is recorded as a pseudogene. This CDR3 spans 10 amino acids. The CDR3 loop reads CASGTDTQYF. The CDR3 DNA sequence: TGTGCCAGCGGCACAGATACGCAGTATTTT.

The genes are TRBV28 and TRBJ1-2; 8 positions match TRBD1. This CDR3 region has 14 residues. Germline loops: CDR1 MDHEN, CDR2 SYDVKM. After removal of 8 bases from V and 5 bases from J, the junction contained 10 bases not matched to a gene. The CDR3 DNA follows: TGTGCCAGCGGAAATCCCACAGGGGGATATGGCTACACCTTC. This codes for CASGNPTGGYGYTF.

The chain recombines TRBV27 with TRBJ2-7; weak D call: TRBD1 (6 bases). Germline lookup yields CDR1 MNHEY and CDR2 SMNVEV (reference sequence). The V and J ends lost 5 bases and 0 bases respectively, with 14 bases between them. CDR3 length equals 15 residues. The CDR3 nucleotides are TGTGCCAGCAGTCCCGGGACATTCAGCTCCTACGAGCAGTACTTC. Translating it yields CASSPGTFSSYEQYF.

This clone was counted only a few times. This sequence joins TRBV2 and TRBJ1-1, with TRBD1 matching 10 bases. The V segment lost 5 bases and the J segment 5 bases; nucleotides outside the gene matches: 5. Germline CDR1 SNHLY, CDR2 FYNNEI. This CDR3 has 14 residues. CDR3 bases: TGTGCCAGCAGTCTGGGGACAGGGGAGACTGAAGCTTTCTTT. This sequence encodes CASSLGTGETEAFF.

The CDR3 spells CASGPGASSYEQYF. CDR3 DNA: TGTGCCAGCGGGCCGGGGGCCAGCTCCTACGAGCAGTACTTC. The chain is built from TRBV27 and TRBJ2-5; D may be TRBD1 or TRBD2 (6 bases each). The end of the DNA fits TRBJ2-7 better, so the J call may be wrong. The CDR3 is 14 amino acids. Germline CDR1 and CDR2: MNHEY and SMNVEV (reference sequence).

The chain joins TRBV28 to TRBJ1-1, with 9 bases that match TRBD1. Trimming cost V 4 bases and J 9 bases; bases outside gene matches: 9. Germline V gene lookup returns CDR1 MDHEN and CDR2 SYDVKM. CDR3 length equals 14 residues. CDR3 coding DNA: TGTGCCAGCAGTTCTTACAGGGGGCGCGAAAAAGCTTTCTTT. This gives the protein CASSSYRGREKAFF.

The gene calls are TRBV5-4 and TRBJ2-1; 13 bases are a match to TRBD2. This CDR3 is built from 17 residues. Germline CDR1 reads SGHNT; CDR2 reads YYREEE (reference sequence). The V and J ends lost 3 bases and 3 bases, in that order; junction bases with no gene match: 6. CDR3: CASSSLTSGRIYNEQFF. CDR3 in DNA: TGTGCCAGCAGCTCTTTGACTAGCGGGAGGATCTACAATGAGCAGTTCTTC.

The V and J genes are TRBV4-2 and TRBJ1-2; D might be TRBD1 (5 bases). Germline V gene sequence: CDR1 LGHNA, CDR2 YNFKEQ. The CDR3 spans 13 residues. V was clipped by 5 bases and J by 4 bases, with 11 bases between them. CDR3 region: CASSLDMGYGYTF. As DNA, the CDR3 is TGTGCCAGCAGCTTGGACATGGGCTATGGCTACACCTTC.

This rearrangement joins TRBV5-1 to TRBJ2-1, with no clear D. The CDR3 is 16 amino acids. V lost 0 bases and J 0 bases, leaving 10 bases between the germline ends. Germline CDR1 is SGHRS and CDR2 is YFSETQ. In DNA form, the CDR3 reads TGCGCCAGCAGCTTGGCCGGACCCCCCTCCTACAATGAGCAGTTCTTC. Protein: CASSLAGPPSYNEQFF.

The gene calls are TRBV28 and TRBJ1-1; D is possibly TRBD1 (6 bases). The CDR3 totals 13 residues. Trimming cost V 7 bases and J 3 bases, with 12 bases left between them. In germline, CDR1 is MDHEN, CDR2 SYDVKM. Written as DNA, the CDR3 is TGTGCCAGCAAGGGGAGGGGGGACACTGAAGCTTTCTTT. Its protein product is CASKGRGDTEAFF.

Of note for this clone: This sequence is one base from a far larger clone and is likely a read error. The chain carries TRBV4-1 and TRBJ1-5, with unresolved D. The V end lost 1 base, the J end lost 7 bases, and 11 bases lay between the germline ends. CDR3 length: 14 residues. CDR1 and CDR2 from the germline V gene are MGHRA and YSYEKL. The CDR3 DNA reads as TGCGCCAGCAGCCAAGTCCAGGTGGGACAGCCCCAGCATTTT. Translated: CASSQVQVGQPQHF.

The rearrangement uses TRBV25-1 and TRBJ2-7; D gene ambiguous. CDR1 and CDR2 from the germline V gene are MGHDK and SYGVNS. This CDR3 has 14 residues. Trimming removed 4 bases at V and 5 bases at J, with 15 bases between. CDR3: CASSGQGKSNEQYF. Here the CDR3 DNA reads TGTGCCAGCAGTGGCCAAGGGAAAAGCAACGAGCAGTACTTC.

This clone was observed at least ten times. The V gene is TRBV29-1, the J gene TRBJ1-2; D is possibly TRBD1 (6 bases). V lost 8 bases and J lost 2, with 18 bases in between. The CDR3 extends over 14 amino acids. Per germline, CDR1 SQVTM and CDR2 ANQGSEA. The CDR3 sequence is CSTPSPGQNYGYTF. DNA for the CDR3: TGCAGCACACCCTCCCCCGGACAGAACTATGGCTACACCTTC.

V usage is TRBV29-1 and J usage is TRBJ1-4; possible D gene TRBD1, 6 bases. CDR3 size: 17 residues. V dropped 0 bases and J dropped 4 bases, with 18 bases sitting between them. Germline V gives CDR1 SQVTM, CDR2 ANQGSEA. The CDR3 spells CSVEDGGSASGNEKLFF. The CDR3 DNA sequence: TGCAGCGTTGAAGATGGGGGCAGTGCCTCCGGTAATGAAAAACTGTTTTTT.

The V call is TRBV11-2, the J call TRBJ1-1, with 7 bases aligning to TRBD1. CDR3 length equals 12 residues. The junction had 3 bases not matched to a gene; V was cut back by 1 base and J by 10 bases. Germline loops: CDR1 SGHAT, CDR2 FQNNGV. Written as DNA, the CDR3 is TGTGCCAGCAGCTTAGGGAACAGGGGAGCTTTCTTT. Translated: CASSLGNRGAFF.

The gene calls are TRBV18 and TRBJ2-1; D gene ambiguous. The CDR3 is made up of 14 amino acids. The V end was cut by 3 bases, the J end by 2 bases, with 8 bases between. Germline CDR1 KGHSH, CDR2 LQKENI. CDR3 in amino acids: CASSPSGPYNEQFF. The CDR3 nucleotides read TGTGCCAGCTCACCGTCTGGGCCCTACAATGAGCAGTTCTTC.

V and J are TRBV19 and TRBJ2-2, with 9 bases fitting TRBD2. Germline CDR1 and CDR2: LNHDA and SQIVND (reference sequence). Trimming cost V 7 bases and J 6 bases; bases outside gene matches: 6. The CDR3 loop spans 14 amino acids. In DNA form, the CDR3 reads TGTGCCAGTACGGCGGGAGGGCCTTCCGGGGAGCTGTTTTTT. Amino acids: CASTAGGPSGELFF.

The chain employs TRBV6-5 and TRBJ2-2; 11 bases are a match to TRBD2. Germline CDR1 is MNHEY and CDR2 is SVGAGI. CDR3 size: 14 residues. The V and J ends lost 6 bases and 5 bases, in that order; junction bases with no gene match: 2. Here the CDR3 reads CASRTSGKTGELFF. CDR3 nucleotides: TGTGCCAGCAGGACTAGCGGGAAGACCGGGGAGCTGTTTTTT.